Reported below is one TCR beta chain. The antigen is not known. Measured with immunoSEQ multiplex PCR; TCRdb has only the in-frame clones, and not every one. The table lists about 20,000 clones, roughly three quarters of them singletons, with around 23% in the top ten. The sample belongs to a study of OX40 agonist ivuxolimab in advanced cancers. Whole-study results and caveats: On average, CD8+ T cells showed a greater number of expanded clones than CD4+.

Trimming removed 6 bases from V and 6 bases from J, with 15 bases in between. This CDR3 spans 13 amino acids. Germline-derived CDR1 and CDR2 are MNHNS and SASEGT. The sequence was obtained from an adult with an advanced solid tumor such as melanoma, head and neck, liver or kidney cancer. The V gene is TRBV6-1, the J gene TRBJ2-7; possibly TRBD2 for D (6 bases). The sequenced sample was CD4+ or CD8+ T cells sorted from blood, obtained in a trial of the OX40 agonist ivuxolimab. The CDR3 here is CASRKTRKGEQYF. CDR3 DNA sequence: TGTGCCAGCAGGAAGACTAGAAAAGGCGAGCAGTACTTC.